One sample yielded the 30 T cell receptor beta chains listed below, sequenced in a study of shared clonotypes between healthy human individuals. The protocol was immunoSEQ multiplex PCR, while the TCRdb copy is restricted to in-frame clones and leaves out a portion. Of approximately 2,300,000 clones in the sample, 85% to 95% are singletons; the top ten hold more than 0.35%. The sample taken for sequencing was naive CD4+ T cells from PBMCs. Subset defined: CD45RA+ positively selected. The receptors come from a man aged 18 to 29 in good health. Some clones in this sample may be carry-over from other donors' samples.

The chain employs TRBV18 and TRBJ2-1, with D unresolved. There are 12 residues in the CDR3. The germline V gene encodes CDR1 KGHSH and CDR2 LQKENI. V was cut by 4 bases and J by 6 bases, with 7 bases left in between. The CDR3 reads CASSQLVNEQFF. The CDR3 bases are TGTGCCAGCTCACAGCTAGTCAATGAGCAGTTCTTC.

V and J are TRBV7-6 and TRBJ2-7; D might be TRBD1 (5 bases). The CDR3 is 14 amino acids. The germline V gene encodes CDR1 SGHVS and CDR2 FNYEAQ. The V gene lost 3 bases and the J gene lost 7 bases, with 16 bases spanning the gap. The CDR3 bases are TGTGCCAGCAGCTTCTCGCCAGGGCGCATTGAGCAGTACTTC. Translation: CASSFSPGRIEQYF.

This clone was recorded only once. V usage is TRBV19 and J usage is TRBJ1-5, with D unresolved. Germline CDR1 and CDR2: LNHDA and SQIVND (reference sequence). V shed 6 bases and J shed 2 bases, with 20 bases lying between them. This CDR3 has 17 residues. CDR3 DNA: TGTGCCAGTAGCTTCGGGAGAGGCCGCATGGGCAATCAGCCCCAGCATTTT. The encoded protein is CASSFGRGRMGNQPQHF.

This sequence joins TRBV6-5 and TRBJ1-5, with 11 positions matching TRBD1. The CDR3 runs 15 residues. Losses at the gene ends were 7 bases for V and 5 bases for J; bases not matched to a gene: 7. Germline values: CDR1 MNHEY, CDR2 SVGAGI. The CDR3 protein is CASTPGQGVDQPQHF. DNA for the CDR3: TGTGCCAGCACCCCGGGACAGGGGGTCGATCAGCCCCAGCATTTT.

The rearrangement uses TRBV7-3 and TRBJ2-5; TRBD1 or TRBD2 may be the D gene (5 bases each). The CDR3 loop spans 16 amino acids. CDR1 SGHTA and CDR2 FQGTGA come from the germline V gene. The V end was cut by 2 bases, the J end by 2 bases, with 15 bases between. CDR3 nucleotides: TGTGCCAGCAGCTTACAAGGGCCGGGGCATCAAGAGACCCAGTACTTC. Its translation: CASSLQGPGHQETQYF.

CDR3 nucleotides: TGCGCCAGCAGCACACCCACCCTGAACACCGGGGAGCTGTTTTTT. It encodes CASSTPTLNTGELFF. This sequence joins TRBV4-1 and TRBJ2-2; unclear D gene. V was shortened by 5 bases and J by 1 base, with 11 bases between the two germline ends. The CDR3 contains 15 residues. Germline assignment: CDR1 MGHRA and CDR2 YSYEKL.

The V and J genes are TRBV18 and TRBJ2-2, with 7 positions matching TRBD1. From germline, CDR1 is KGHSH and CDR2 LQKENI. With 3 bases clipped from V and 5 bases from J, the junction kept 6 bases outside the gene matches. CDR3 length equals 15 residues. The CDR3 reads CASSPTGTATGELFF. As DNA, the CDR3 is TGTGCCAGCTCACCGACCGGGACAGCGACCGGGGAGCTGTTTTTT.

V usage is TRBV18 and J usage is TRBJ2-7; D is ambiguous. The length of the CDR3 is 15 residues. Per the germline V gene, CDR1 is KGHSH and CDR2 is LQKENI. Trimming shortened V by 6 bases and J by 1 base, and 16 bases separated the two germline ends. The CDR3 nucleotides read TGTGCCAGCTCGCAGATGCACGTCGAATCCTACGAGCAGTACTTC. Its protein is CASSQMHVESYEQYF.

Details on this clone: Because the CDR3's place on the DNA is in doubt, the DNA is left out and the CDR3 is given as listed by TCRdb. The gene calls are TRBV28 and TRBJ2-7; TRBD2 is the table's D call, not checked against the DNA. Per the germline V gene, CDR1 is MDHEN and CDR2 is SYDVKM. From its first to its last residue, the CDR3 has 10 amino acids. The CDR3 spells CAVARGTEYF.

This sequence joins TRBV18 and TRBJ2-3, with D unclear. Deletions cut 5 bases from V and 0 bases from J, with 12 bases between. Germline V gives CDR1 KGHSH, CDR2 LQKENI. CDR3 length: 15 amino acids. CDR3 DNA sequence: TGTGCCAGCTCAGGGGTACAGACCAGCACAGATACGCAGTATTTT. Encoded protein: CASSGVQTSTDTQYF.

The V gene is TRBV30, the J gene TRBJ2-5, with D unclear. The CDR3 length is 13 residues. Germline loops: CDR1 GTSNPN, CDR2 SVGIG (reference sequence). V lost 2 bases and J 4 bases, leaving 11 bases between the germline ends. The CDR3 reads CAWSRNLRETQYF. In nucleotides, the CDR3 is TGTGCCTGGAGTAGGAACCTTAGAGAGACCCAGTACTTC.

CDR3: CATRTGQRSPLHF. The CDR3 DNA reads TGTGCCACCAGGACAGGTCAAAGATCACCCCTCCACTTT. This chain joins TRBV28 and TRBJ1-6; TRBD1 agrees at 7 bases. CDR1 and CDR2 (germline): MDHEN, SYDVKM. V lost 10 bases to trimming and J lost 10 bases; unmatched junction nucleotides: 10. CDR3 length: 13 amino acids.

The chain links TRBV15 to TRBJ2-7, with TRBD1 matching over 8 bases. The germline V gene has CDR1 LNHNV and CDR2 YYDKDF (reference sequence). This CDR3 region has 14 residues. V lost 6 bases, J lost 0 bases, and 4 bases stayed unmatched. DNA for the CDR3: TGTGCCACCAGTTACGGGACAGGCTCCTACGAGCAGTACTTC. It is translated as CATSYGTGSYEQYF.

The chain joins TRBV6-5 to TRBJ2-4; 10 bases are shared with TRBD2. V lost 7 bases, J lost 7 bases, and 7 bases stayed unmatched. The CDR3 loop spans 14 amino acids. CDR1 and CDR2 (germline): MNHEY, SVGAGI. CDR3 coding DNA: TGTGCCAGCAAACAAGCGGGAGGGGGTAACATTCAGTACTTC. It codes for CASKQAGGGNIQYF.

The chain links TRBV20-1 to TRBJ2-7; no clear D. Trimming shortened V by 1 base and J by 6 bases, and 4 bases separated the two germline ends. Per the germline V gene, CDR1 is DFQATT and CDR2 is SNEGSKA (reference sequence). The CDR3 runs to 10 residues. This CDR3 reads CSARGSEQYF. As DNA, the CDR3 is TGCAGTGCTAGAGGGAGCGAGCAGTACTTC.

This clone was found once. Other nucleotide sequences in the sample specify the same CDR3. J is TRBJ1-2 and V is TRBV28; TRBD1 agrees at 9 bases. The germline V gene encodes CDR1 MDHEN and CDR2 SYDVKM. The CDR3 is made up of 14 amino acids. The junction had 4 bases not matched to a gene; V was cut back by 6 bases and J by 2 bases. The chain's CDR3 is CASSGQGRNYGYTF. The DNA for the CDR3 is TGTGCCAGCAGCGGACAGGGGAGAAACTATGGCTACACCTTC.

The chain has TRBV5-8 and TRBJ2-1; TRBD2 agrees at 7 bases. The junction had 12 bases not matched to a gene; V was cut back by 5 bases and J by 7 bases. This CDR3 comprises 15 residues. Per the germline V gene, CDR1 is SGHTS and CDR2 is YDEGEE. The CDR3 DNA follows: TGTGCCAGCAGGAGTGAGCGGGACCTACTTAATGAGCAGTTCTTC. Protein product: CASRSERDLLNEQFF.

This rearrangement joins TRBV15 to TRBJ1-4; D remains ambiguous. This CDR3 has 15 residues. The V end was cut by 3 bases, the J end by 0 bases, with 8 bases between. Germline CDR1 LNHNV, CDR2 YYDKDF (reference sequence). The CDR3 DNA reads as TGTGCCACCAGCAGTTTCGCAACAACTAATGAAAAACTGTTTTTT. It codes for CATSSFATTNEKLFF.

The CDR3 nucleotides are TGTGCCATCAGTGAGTCGGGACTAGCGGGAGGGCCTCGGGATGAGCAGTTCTTC. It specifies CAISESGLAGGPRDEQFF. The rearrangement links TRBV10-3 to TRBJ2-1; 16 nucleotides agree with TRBD2. This CDR3 is 18 amino acids long. Germline trimming cut 0 bases from V and 8 bases from J; bases unmatched to any gene: 7. Germline V gives CDR1 ENHRY, CDR2 SYGVKD.

The V and J genes are TRBV6-5 and TRBJ1-1; D call uncertain. The CDR3 length is 15 residues. The V and J ends lost 0 bases and 3 bases respectively, with 11 bases between them. Germline values: CDR1 MNHEY, CDR2 SVGAGI. CDR3 amino acids: CASSYSSGADTEAFF. In DNA form, the CDR3 reads TGTGCCAGCAGTTACTCGAGTGGTGCGGACACTGAAGCTTTCTTT.

Points on this clone: In the same sample, other DNA sequences code for this CDR3. The rearrangement joins TRBV5-1 to TRBJ2-6, with D possibly TRBD1 on 5 matching bases. Germline lookup yields CDR1 SGHRS and CDR2 YFSETQ. V shed 1 base and J shed 0 bases, with 5 bases lying between them. The CDR3 contains 15 residues. The CDR3 nucleotides read TGCGCCAGCAGCTTGACAGGCTCTGGGGCCAACGTCCTGACTTTC. Translated: CASSLTGSGANVLTF.

This chain links TRBV5-1 with TRBJ2-5; possibly TRBD2 for D (6 bases). CDR1 is SGHRS, CDR2 YFSETQ, per germline. V gave up 0 bases and J gave up 5 bases, with 14 bases separating them. This CDR3 has 15 amino acids. The CDR3 protein is CASSLAGGGWETQYF. Here the CDR3 DNA reads TGCGCCAGCAGCTTGGCCGGGGGTGGCTGGGAGACCCAGTACTTC. The whole variable domain, remainder taken from reference TRBV5-1 and TRBJ2-5, is KAGVTQTPRYLIKTRGQQVTLSCSPISGHRSVSWYQQTPGQGLQFLFEYFSETQRNKGNFPGRFSGRQFSNSRSEMNVSTLELGDSALYLCASSLAGGGWETQYFGPGTRLLVL.

The CDR3 region has the DNA TGTGCCAGCAGCCCAAATACAGGAATCAAAAACATTCAGTACTTC. Its translation is CASSPNTGIKNIQYF. The chain links TRBV5-8 to TRBJ2-4; maybe TRBD1 (5 bases). From germline, CDR1 is SGHTS and CDR2 YDEGEE. V was shortened by 4 bases and J by 3 bases, with 14 bases between the two germline ends. The CDR3 is 15 residues long.

The chain carries TRBV18 and TRBJ2-2; D is ambiguous. The CDR3 runs 18 residues. The ends were cut back, 1 base at V and 2 bases at J, with 17 bases in the middle. In germline, CDR1 is KGHSH, CDR2 LQKENI. Here the CDR3 reads CASSPRADPRLNTGELFF. In DNA form, the CDR3 reads TGTGCCAGCTCACCACGGGCCGATCCGCGGTTAAACACCGGGGAGCTGTTTTTT.

This chain joins TRBV19 and TRBJ2-1; 9 bases line up with TRBD1. The CDR3 runs 15 residues. CDR1 and CDR2 (germline): LNHDA, SQIVND (reference sequence). The junction had 5 bases not matched to a gene; V was cut back by 2 bases and J by 6 bases. The CDR3 region has the DNA TGTGCCAGTAGTATACCGGGACAGGGTTTCAATGAGCAGTTCTTC. Translation gives CASSIPGQGFNEQFF.

This sequence joins TRBV15 and TRBJ2-2, with 9 bases that match TRBD1. This CDR3 spans 17 amino acids. V was clipped by 0 bases and J by 4 bases; unmatched bases: 6. Germline V gene sequence: CDR1 LNHNV, CDR2 YYDKDF (reference sequence). DNA of the CDR3: TGTGCCACCAGCAGAGATCCCACAGGGGGCGTCACCGGGGAGCTGTTTTTT. The encoded protein is CATSRDPTGGVTGELFF.

The chain combines TRBV7-3 with TRBJ2-3; D may be TRBD1 or TRBD2 (5 bases each). The V and J ends lost 7 bases and 5 bases respectively, with 16 bases between them. The CDR3 consists of 14 residues. Germline lookup yields CDR1 SGHTA and CDR2 FQGTGA. DNA for the CDR3: TGTGCCAGCAAACCCAATGGGGCGGGAGATACGCAGTATTTT. Its translation: CASKPNGAGDTQYF.

The gene calls are TRBV7-2 and TRBJ2-2, with 7 nucleotides matching TRBD1. From germline, CDR1 is SGHTA and CDR2 FQGNSA. The CDR3 contains 17 residues. V lost 5 bases, J lost 4 bases, and 13 bases stayed unmatched. The CDR3 protein is CASSPSSTGSGTGELFF. The CDR3 DNA reads TGTGCCAGCAGCCCCTCTTCGACAGGGAGTGGCACCGGGGAGCTGTTTTTT.

The rearrangement joins TRBV5-4 to TRBJ2-1, with TRBD2 matching over 7 bases. The CDR3 extends over 16 amino acids. Unmatched junction bases numbered 6, after V lost 3 bases and J lost 0 bases. Germline values: CDR1 SGHNT, CDR2 YYREEE (reference sequence). This CDR3 is CASSSRAGVSYNEQFF. CDR3 nucleotide sequence: TGTGCCAGCAGCTCCCGCGCGGGAGTCTCCTACAATGAGCAGTTCTTC.

The rearrangement joins TRBV6-5 to TRBJ1-3; D is uncertain. The CDR3 consists of 14 residues. Per the germline V gene, CDR1 is MNHEY and CDR2 is SVGAGI. The V end lost 4 bases, the J end lost 4 bases, and 11 bases lay between the germline ends. As DNA, the CDR3 is TGTGCCAGCAGTTCGGGCTGGACCGGAAACACCATATATTTT. Translating it yields CASSSGWTGNTIYF.